This entry lists 30 T cell receptor beta chains sequenced from one sample in a study of blood T cells in healthy people across ages. The authors ran a second PCR of about 6 to 12 cycles using a sample-barcoded 5' primer and a J-beta primer mix. TCRdb analysed the 5' RACE reads with MiXCR anew, one entry per CDR3 protein. Among 850,000 to 1,000,000 distinct CDR3 sequences, roughly 48% were seen once, and the ten largest hold around 15%. Sample: blood. The receptors come from a man younger than 40 in good health.

V gene TRBV7-9 combines with J gene TRBJ2-3; D gene unclear. This CDR3 contains 12 residues. V lost 3 bases, J lost 7 bases, and 8 bases lay in between. CDR1 is SEHNR and CDR2 is FQNEAQ in the germline V gene (reference sequence). DNA for the CDR3: TGTGCCAGCAGCTTCGACGGCAATACGCAGTATTTT. Residues: CASSFDGNTQYF.

This clonotype appeared a few times. The CDR3: CASSPPSGTSGADTQYF. Written as DNA, the CDR3 is TGTGCCAGCTCACCACCATCCGGGACTAGCGGGGCAGATACGCAGTATTTT. V is TRBV18 and J is TRBJ2-3; 13 positions match TRBD2. The germline V gene has CDR1 KGHSH and CDR2 LQKENI. Losses at the gene ends were 0 bases for V and 4 bases for J; bases not matched to a gene: 4. The CDR3 consists of 17 residues.

This clonotype was picked up one time. The chain employs TRBV2 and TRBJ1-6; 9 bases line up with TRBD1. With 1 base clipped from V and 7 bases from J, the junction kept 2 bases outside the gene matches. Germline V gives CDR1 SNHLY, CDR2 FYNNEI. This CDR3 comprises 15 residues. CDR3 DNA sequence: TGTGCCAGCAGTGAAGAGGGGACAGGGAATTCACCCCTCCACTTT. Translated, it gives CASSEEGTGNSPLHF.

This clonotype was observed a handful of times. The V and J genes are TRBV9 and TRBJ2-3; a possible D gene is TRBD1 (5 bases). This CDR3 region has 15 residues. Deletions cut 0 bases from V and 3 bases from J, with 11 bases between. Per the germline V gene, CDR1 is SGDLS and CDR2 is YYNGEE. CDR3 DNA: TGTGCCAGCAGCGTAGGGCAGGGAAATACAGATACGCAGTATTTT. Its protein product is CASSVGQGNTDTQYF.

This rearrangement joins TRBV20-1 to TRBJ1-2; D gene unclear. This CDR3 contains 11 residues. In germline, CDR1 is DFQATT, CDR2 SNEGSKA (reference sequence). The CDR3, as DNA: TGCGTCCGGATCACGAACTATGGCTACACCTTC. The encoded protein is CVRITNYGYTF.

The chain combines TRBV27 with TRBJ2-3; 13 positions match TRBD2. The CDR3 length is 16 residues. V was pared by 6 bases and J by 4 bases, with 7 bases of the junction left unmatched. Germline V gene sequence: CDR1 MNHEY, CDR2 SMNVEV (reference sequence). CDR3 region: CASRARLAGGSDTQYF. The DNA for the CDR3 is TGTGCCAGCAGGGCAAGACTAGCGGGAGGATCAGATACGCAGTATTTT.

The chain is built from TRBV12-3 or TRBV12-4 and TRBJ2-3; 7 bases fit TRBD2. The CDR3 totals 15 residues. V was pared by 3 bases and J by 2 bases, with 5 bases of the junction left unmatched. The CDR3 reads CASSFAGDLTDTQYF. CDR3 coding DNA: TGTGCCAGCAGTTTTGCGGGGGACCTCACAGATACGCAGTATTTT.

The gene calls are TRBV3-1 and TRBJ1-1; no reliable D call. Per germline, CDR1 LGHDT and CDR2 YNNKEL (reference sequence). Between the trimmed V and J ends, which lost 0 bases and 1 base, there was a span of 12 bases. This CDR3 is 16 amino acids long. In DNA, the CDR3 is TGTGCCAGCAGCCAAGATCAAGCCAGCAGGAACACTGAAGCTTTCTTT. Translating gives CASSQDQASRNTEAFF.

As for this clonotype: A read error may be the cause here, since a much bigger clone is one base away. The chain has TRBV6-6 and TRBJ2-3, with TRBD1 as a possible D gene (6 bases). The CDR3 has 15 amino acids. Looked up from germline, CDR1 is MNHNY and CDR2 is SVGAGI (reference sequence). CDR3 amino acids: CAGSFDRSAGDTQYF. In DNA form, the CDR3 reads TGTGCCGGCAGCTTCGACAGGTCCGCAGGAGATACGCAGTATTTT.

The V and J genes are TRBV5-5 and TRBJ2-1; D is unresolved. Germline values: CDR1 SGHKS, CDR2 YYEKEE (reference sequence). V shed 1 base and J shed 10 bases, with 9 bases lying between them. The CDR3 is 12 amino acids. CDR3 DNA: TGTGCCAGCAGCTTGTCTCTGATAGAGCAGTTCTTC. Translating gives CASSLSLIEQFF.

This chain joins TRBV12-3 or TRBV12-4 and TRBJ2-1; D is tentatively TRBD1 or TRBD2 (6 bases each). This CDR3 contains 16 residues. V was shortened by 3 bases and J by 6 bases, with 18 bases between the two germline ends. The CDR3 nucleotides are TGTGCCAGCAGTTTTCTGCCAGGGGAGGTTGGCAATGAGCAGTTCTTC. Its protein is CASSFLPGEVGNEQFF.

The V and J genes are TRBV24-1 and TRBJ2-1; 12 nucleotides line up with TRBD1. The CDR3 spans 16 residues. Trimming at V came to 3 bases and at J to 8 bases, leaving 7 bases not matched to a gene. Per the germline V gene, CDR1 is KGHDR and CDR2 is SFDVKD. The CDR3 bases are TGTGCCACCAGTGATCCCGGGACAGGGGGCACGTATGAGCAGTTCTTC. It is translated as CATSDPGTGGTYEQFF.

The rearrangement uses TRBV28 and TRBJ2-7; TRBD2 agrees at 13 bases. Per the germline V gene, CDR1 is MDHEN and CDR2 is SYDVKM. J lost 4 bases, V lost 5 bases, and 5 bases had no gene match. The CDR3 consists of 15 residues. The CDR3 loop is CASSVGLAGIYEQYF. The CDR3 DNA is TGTGCCAGCAGTGTGGGACTAGCGGGGATTTACGAGCAGTACTTC. Combining the CDR3 with reference TRBV28 and TRBJ2-7 gives the whole variable domain DVKVTQSSRYLVKRTGEKVFLECVQDMDHENMFWYRQDPGLGLRLIYFSYDVKMKEKGDIPEGYSVSREKKERFSLILESASTNQTSMYLCASSVGLAGIYEQYFGPGTRLTVT.

This clonotype was detected once. The chain couples TRBV27 to TRBJ1-2, with a tentative D call TRBD1 (5 bases). Germline CDR1 MNHEY, CDR2 SMNVEV (reference sequence). The CDR3 contains 16 residues. Deletions cut 2 bases from V and 2 bases from J, with 15 bases between. The CDR3 bases are TGTGCCAGCAGTTTACGGGGGGAAGCATCAAACTATGGCTACACCTTC. Amino acids: CASSLRGEASNYGYTF.

This clonotype showed up just once. The rearrangement uses TRBV6-1 and TRBJ2-5; TRBD1 or TRBD2 may be the D gene (5 bases each). Per germline, CDR1 MNHNS and CDR2 SASEGT. The V and J ends lost 6 bases and 1 base respectively, with 12 bases between them. CDR3 length equals 14 residues. The CDR3 coding sequence is TGTGCCAGCAGGCCGGGACCAATCCAAGAGACCCAGTACTTC. This translates into CASRPGPIQETQYF.

The chain recombines TRBV5-8 with TRBJ2-2; D gene ambiguous. Trimming stripped 9 bases from V and 4 bases from J, with 7 bases between. Germline V lookup: CDR1 SGHTS, CDR2 YDEGEE. The CDR3 is 11 residues long. CDR3: CATTSTGELFF. The CDR3 DNA reads TGTGCCACCACCTCCACCGGGGAGCTGTTTTTT.

J is TRBJ1-1 and V is TRBV6-5; D uncertain. This CDR3 spans 13 amino acids. Trimming pared 6 bases from V and 4 bases from J, leaving 12 bases between. Germline CDR1 reads MNHEY; CDR2 reads SVGAGI. This CDR3 is CASSPSVATEAFF. The CDR3 bases are TGTGCCAGCAGCCCCTCTGTTGCCACTGAAGCTTTCTTT.

The CDR3 loop reads CASSLAVGQSALEAFF. CDR3 DNA sequence: TGCGCCAGCAGCTTGGCCGTTGGACAGAGTGCTTTGGAAGCTTTCTTT. This sequence joins TRBV5-1 and TRBJ1-1, with a weak D call TRBD1 (6 bases). The CDR3 runs 16 residues. Trimming stripped 0 bases from V and 8 bases from J, with 20 bases between. Germline-derived CDR1 and CDR2 are SGHRS and YFSETQ.

This clonotype was picked up one time. V is TRBV27 and J is TRBJ2-7, with TRBD1 matching over 8 bases. Germline V lookup: CDR1 MNHEY, CDR2 SMNVEV (reference sequence). This CDR3 region has 13 residues. V trimming: 6 bases; J trimming: 6 bases; junction bases outside the gene matches: 7. In nucleotides, the CDR3 is TGTGCCAGCAGACATCCGGGACAGGTCGAGCAGTACTTC. It encodes CASRHPGQVEQYF.

V and J are TRBV7-9 and TRBJ1-4; D is unresolved. Germline CDR1 is SEHNR and CDR2 is FQNEAQ (reference sequence). The CDR3 is made up of 13 amino acids. V lost 5 bases and J 7 bases, leaving 11 bases between the germline ends. The chain's CDR3 is CASSHVVGEKLFF. CDR3 in DNA: TGTGCCAGCAGCCACGTGGTGGGTGAAAAACTGTTTTTT.

This clonotype was seen once. The chain carries TRBV6-2 or TRBV6-3 and TRBJ2-1, with D possibly matching TRBD2 (6 bases). CDR3 length equals 14 residues. Germline V lookup: CDR1 MNHEY, CDR2 SVGEGT. The V end lost 7 bases, the J end lost 2 bases, and 12 bases lay between the germline ends. CDR3 in DNA: TGTGCCAGCACTACGGGACTGGCCTACAATGAGCAGTTCTTC. Translating it yields CASTTGLAYNEQFF.

This rearrangement joins TRBV2 to TRBJ2-5, with 10 bases matching TRBD1. Germline V lookup: CDR1 SNHLY, CDR2 FYNNEI. This CDR3 contains 15 residues. The junction had 6 bases not matched to a gene; V was cut back by 7 bases and J by 1 base. DNA of the CDR3: TGTGCCAGCAAAGGGGACAGGGGTCCCCAAGAGACCCAGTACTTC. Amino acids: CASKGDRGPQETQYF.

The sample holds a few counts of this clonotype. The DNA for the CDR3 is TGTGCCAGTAGTCGGAGACTCCAAGAGACCCAGTACTTC. Amino acid sequence: CASSRRLQETQYF. The chain links TRBV19 to TRBJ2-5; D is undetermined. This CDR3 is 13 amino acids long. Deletions cut 5 bases from V and 1 base from J, with 8 bases between. Germline values: CDR1 LNHDA, CDR2 SQIVND (reference sequence).

The chain couples TRBV4-2 to TRBJ2-5, with TRBD2 matching over 12 bases. Germline V gene sequence: CDR1 LGHNA, CDR2 YNFKEQ. CDR3 length equals 16 residues. The trim removed 3 bases at V and 2 bases at J, leaving 4 bases unmatched. The DNA for the CDR3 is TGTGCCAGCAGCCATCTCGGACTAGCGGGGCAAGAGACCCAGTACTTC. It codes for CASSHLGLAGQETQYF.

The V gene is TRBV4-1, the J gene TRBJ1-5, with D maybe TRBD1 (6 bases). CDR3 length equals 16 residues. V dropped 4 bases and J dropped 4 bases, with 17 bases sitting between them. Germline loops: CDR1 MGHRA, CDR2 YSYEKL. The CDR3 loop is CASSPIRDTRNQPQHF. In nucleotides, the CDR3 is TGCGCCAGCAGCCCAATCCGGGACACCCGTAATCAGCCCCAGCATTTT.

A remark on this clonotype: The junction departs from the called germline gene at one end, perhaps through a read error. The V and J genes are TRBV4-1 and TRBJ2-7; D assignment may be TRBD1 or TRBD2 (5 bases each). The CDR3 sequence is 15 residues long. Looked up from germline, CDR1 is MGHRA and CDR2 is YSYEKL. This CDR3 reads CAGSQRRDGSYEQYF. For the CDR3, the DNA is TGCGCCGGCAGCCAACGCCGGGACGGTTCCTACGAGCAGTACTTC.

V usage is TRBV2 and J usage is TRBJ2-1, with TRBD2 matching 7 bases. This CDR3 comprises 16 residues. CDR1 is SNHLY and CDR2 is FYNNEI in the germline V gene. The ends lost 7 bases at V and 0 bases at J; junction bases unmatched: 9. The CDR3 spells CASKSETSSSYNEQFF. DNA for the CDR3: TGTGCCAGCAAATCCGAGACTAGCTCCTCCTACAATGAGCAGTTCTTC.

The chain uses TRBV5-1 and TRBJ2-7; the D gene is possibly TRBD1 (6 bases). The CDR3 has 15 amino acids. CDR1 SGHRS and CDR2 YFSETQ come from the germline V gene. V lost 0 bases and J 0 bases, leaving 10 bases between the germline ends. The CDR3 loop is CASSLATGNSYEQYF. The CDR3 DNA is TGCGCCAGCAGCTTGGCCACAGGGAACTCCTACGAGCAGTACTTC. Complete variable domain (other parts from reference TRBV5-1 and TRBJ2-7): KAGVTQTPRYLIKTRGQQVTLSCSPISGHRSVSWYQQTPGQGLQFLFEYFSETQRNKGNFPGRFSGRQFSNSRSEMNVSTLELGDSALYLCASSLATGNSYEQYFGPGTRLTVT.

About this clonotype: A read error may account for a junction end that differs from germline. This chain links TRBV7-9 with TRBJ2-7; no clear D. The CDR3 contains 15 residues. Germline V CDR1 and CDR2: SEHNR, FQNEAQ (reference sequence). The CDR3 reads CASSSEEKSSSEQYF. The DNA for the CDR3 is TGTGCCAGCAGCTCCGAGGAAAAGAGCTCCTCCGAGCAGTACTTC.

The chain recombines TRBV12-3 or TRBV12-4 with TRBJ1-5, with 9 bases aligning to TRBD1. The trim removed 6 bases at V and 8 bases at J, leaving 11 bases unmatched. The CDR3 is 15 amino acids. CDR3 protein: CASRTQGARNEPQHF. CDR3 DNA: TGTGCCAGCAGGACACAGGGGGCACGGAACGAGCCCCAGCATTTT.